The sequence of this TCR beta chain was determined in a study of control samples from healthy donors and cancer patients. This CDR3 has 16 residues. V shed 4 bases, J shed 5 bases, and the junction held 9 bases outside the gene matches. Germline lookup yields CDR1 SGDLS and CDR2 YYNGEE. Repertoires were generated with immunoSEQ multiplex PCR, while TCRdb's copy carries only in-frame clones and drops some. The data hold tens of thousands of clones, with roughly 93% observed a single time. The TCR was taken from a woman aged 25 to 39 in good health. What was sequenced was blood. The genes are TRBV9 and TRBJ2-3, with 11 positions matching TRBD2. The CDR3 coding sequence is TGTGCCAGCAGCTCCTATAGCGGGAGGGCCAGAGATACGCAGTATTTT. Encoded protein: CASSSYSGRARDTQYF.